Here is one T cell receptor beta chain with its context. Its specific antigen is unknown. Base qualities are not recorded, but no much larger clone differs from it by a single base. Using the deep immunoSEQ assay, multiplex PCR amplified TCR CDR3 regions from genomic DNA. Extracted genomic DNA from each cell subset was spread evenly across all wells of several immunoSEQ 96-well plates, with each plate serving as a replicate. For sorted subsets, each replicate PCR was loaded with around 220 ng genomic DNA, equivalent to some 27,000 T cell genomes. Purified libraries were quantified with a Qubit 3.0 fluorometer, sized on a Bioanalyzer 2100, and re-quantified with the KAPA Library Quantification kit. Each immunoSEQ 96-well plate was sequenced on its own single-read 150-cycle Illumina NextSeq 550 flow cell. The paper's data handling went like this. Because the immunoSEQ output held only junctional sequences and lacked quality scores, the filtering could not match the filtering applied to full-length reads. To assign V/J genes and CDR3, sequences were annotated against IMGT germline references using PyIR, a Python wrapper for IgBLAST v1.9. Reads were filtered out if the reads had weak V/J assignments (E-value above 1e-6), no CDR3, stop codons, out-of-frame junctions, or ambiguous translated residues. V3J clonotypes were defined by identical inferred V gene, J gene, and CDR3 amino acid sequence. To compute the percentage overlap between repertoires, the number of shared unique clonotypes was divided by the size of the smaller repertoire. Richness of each repertoire was evaluated using RTK rarefaction, the Chao1 estimator, and Recon v2.1 estimates of unobserved clonotypes. Generation probabilities were computed with OLGA for all TCRbeta clonotypes obtained by the gDNA method from four donors. Sourced from immuneACCESS, this table was stored by TCRdb with only in-frame sequences that have V and J called. A share of the clones is absent; for the studies checked, an unresolved V gene accounts for under half, and the remainder has no known explanation. That table furnishes V, J and clone size, whereas the DNA furnished D and trimming. A total of about 700,000 clones appear in this sample, about 74% of them only once. The ten largest clones represent around 1.6% of the sample.

This sample stems from a study of shared clonotypes between healthy human individuals (dated by TCRdb to about 2020). In terms of the full investigation: A couple of women and a few men aged 18 to 49 years were included in the cohort. For each donor, CD4 naive and CD4 memory were each run on three plates, CD8 naive on two plates, and CD8 memory on one plate. The study deeply sequenced blood TCR repertoires of five healthy adults to estimate repertoire size and the extent of clonotype sharing between individuals. To increase sequencing depth and limit assay-specific biases, different laboratories used diverse techniques to prepare libraries and sequence TCR repertoires. Between about 0.8 and 9 billion PBMCs per donor were obtained by leukapheresis.

The donors were healthy, HIV-negative adults who had no recently reported acute infections or vaccinations. Only Caucasian adults living in Nashville, Tennessee, USA were represented among the donors. CD4+ T cells were enriched through magnetic negative selection, after which naive cells were positively selected on CD45RA and the remaining negative fraction served as the memory subset. Blood was obtained by leukapheresis, after which PBMCs were separated by Ficoll-Histopaque density gradient centrifugation and cryopreserved in liquid nitrogen vapor phase. Analytical flow cytometry was used to check the purity and quantity of every magnetically sorted T cell population. Each sorted fraction had its genomic DNA isolated and then quantified by UV absorbance on a Nanodrop 2000c. Findings and caveats that apply to the study as a whole: Because the study included a small number of donors, the genetic and exposure-history diversity represented was limited. Pairwise subsampling indicated that sequencing depth was expected to affect the degree of clonotype sharing among donors. Across several donors, approximately 5% of naive CD4, roughly 3.8% of naive CD8, under 2.5% of memory CD4, and under 0.45% of memory CD8 clonotypes were shared. Compared with non-shared clonotypes, clonotypes shared by all four sorted-subset donors had higher generation probabilities. Rarefaction of sorted-subset datasets indicated incomplete sequencing despite the large sequencing depth. Sampling was restricted to blood, and TCR repertoires in tissue are likely to differ from TCR repertoires in blood. Naive subsets generally had larger estimated clonotype richness than memory subsets did.

This receptor was identified in a woman in her twenties or thirties in good health. Material: memory CD4+ T cells sorted from blood. The intended sense of this specimen's cell subset or site label: CD45RA-negative fraction.

The nucleotide sequence reads as follows: TGCGCCAGCAGCTTGTCGCGACAGGCCTACGAGCAGTACTTC. Translated, this is CASSLSRQAYEQYF. The sequence joins TRBV5-1 to TRBJ2-7; TRBD1 could be the D gene, as 6 bases match. From the cysteine through the phenylalanine, the CDR3 covers 14 amino acids. Of the read, only the CDR3 DNA is kept; its 42 bases are in frame from base 1. Deletion took 1 base off V and 2 bases off J, with a span of 10 bases between the germline ends. Looking up the germline V gene yields CDR1 SGHRS and CDR2 YFSETQ.